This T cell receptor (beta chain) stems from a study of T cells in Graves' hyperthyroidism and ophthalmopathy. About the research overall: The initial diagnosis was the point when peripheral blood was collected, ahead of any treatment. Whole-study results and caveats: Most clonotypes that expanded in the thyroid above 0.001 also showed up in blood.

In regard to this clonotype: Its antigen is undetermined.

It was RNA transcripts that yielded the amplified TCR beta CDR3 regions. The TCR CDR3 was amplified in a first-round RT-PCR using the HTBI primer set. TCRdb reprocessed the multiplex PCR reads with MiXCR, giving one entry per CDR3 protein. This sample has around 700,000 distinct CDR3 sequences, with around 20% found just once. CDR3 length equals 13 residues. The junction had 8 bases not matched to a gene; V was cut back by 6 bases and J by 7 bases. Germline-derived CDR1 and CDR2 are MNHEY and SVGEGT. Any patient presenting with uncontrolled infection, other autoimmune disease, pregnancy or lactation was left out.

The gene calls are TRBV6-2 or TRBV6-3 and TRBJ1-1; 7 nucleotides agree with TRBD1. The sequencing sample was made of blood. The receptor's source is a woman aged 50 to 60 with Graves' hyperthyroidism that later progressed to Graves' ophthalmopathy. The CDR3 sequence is CASSTGQWFEAFF. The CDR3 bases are TGTGCCAGCAGCACGGGACAGTGGTTTGAAGCTTTCTTT.